Listed below are T cell receptor beta chains from one sample, sequenced in a study of PD-1 blockade in classical Hodgkin lymphoma. TCRdb keeps only in-frame clones here, not all; method: immunoSEQ multiplex PCR. The table shows 75,000 to 95,000 clones, with 75% to 85% occurring only once. The sample was peripheral blood mononuclear cells (PBMCs), taken before the fourth cycle of nivolumab. These receptors all stem from a human donor with classical Hodgkin lymphoma. CDR3s include the opening cysteine and the closing phenylalanine or tryptophan. D genes are given only for firm matches. For some rows the clone size is stated as once, few or many, or as a class when expanded; others skip it.

clone size,J gene,V gene,D gene,CDR3 DNA,CDR3 protein
.,TRBJ2-7,TRBV5-1,.,TGCGCCAGCAGCAGTGGACAGTGGGGGAACGAGCAGTACTTC,CASSSGQWGNEQYF
.,TRBJ1-4,TRBV5-5,TRBD1,TGTGCCAGCAGCTTCACAGGGGAGACCGAAAAACTGTTTTTT,CASSFTGETEKLFF
.,TRBJ2-5,TRBV6-6,.,TGTGCCAGCAGTTTGACTGCAGGGGTCTTTGGGGAGACCCAGTACTTC,CASSLTAGVFGETQYF
.,TRBJ1-2,TRBV19,.,TGTGCCAGTAGTCCTGGCCGTCCATATGGCTACACCTTC,CASSPGRPYGYTF
.,TRBJ1-1,TRBV7-9,TRBD1,TGTGCCAGCAGCTTCTGGACAGGGGCAGGCACTGAAGCTTTCTTT,CASSFWTGAGTEAFF
.,TRBJ1-5,TRBV6-1,.,TGTGCCAGCAGTTCAGGGGTGACTCAGCCCCAGCATTTT,CASSSGVTQPQHF
.,TRBJ1-1,TRBV2,.,TGTGCCAGCAGTGAATCCTTCACTGAAGCTTTCTTT,CASSESFTEAFF
.,TRBJ1-1,TRBV5-1,.,TGCGCCAGCAGCTACACAGTGAACACTGAAGCTTTCTTT,CASSYTVNTEAFF
.,TRBJ2-2,TRBV11-2,.,TGTGCCAGCATCGGCTGGGCCCAGAGGGCCGGGGAGCTGTTTTTT,CASIGWAQRAGELFF
.,TRBJ1-2,TRBV29-1,TRBD1,TGCAGCGCCCGACAGGGAAGCGGCTACACCTTC,CSARQGSGYTF
.,TRBJ2-7,TRBV7-3,TRBD1,TGTGCCAGCAGCTTAAACCCTGCTGGGACAGGCGGCGAGCAGTACTTC,CASSLNPAGTGGEQYF
.,TRBJ2-2,TRBV5-1,.,TGCGCCAGCAGCTTGGAACGGGTAAATGCCGGGGAGCTGTTTTTT,CASSLERVNAGELFF
.,TRBJ2-3,TRBV7-2,TRBD2,TGTGCCAGCAGCTTAGCGGAAGCGGGAGGGCCGTATTTT,CASSLAEAGGPYF
once,TRBJ1-1,TRBV9,TRBD1,TGTGCCAGCAGCGCACAGGGGATGACTGAAGCTTTCTTT,CASSAQGMTEAFF
once,TRBJ1-1,TRBV20-1,.,TGCAGTGCTAGATGGGCGGATATAGCTTTCTTT,CSARWADIAFF
few,TRBJ2-2,TRBV19,.,TGTGCCAGTAGTATCTCGGGGGCTGGTGCCGGGGAGCTGTTTTTT,CASSISGAGAGELFF
.,TRBJ1-2,TRBV5-8,TRBD1,TGTGCCAGCAGTAAGGACAGGGGGCTCTATGGCTACACCTTC,CASSKDRGLYGYTF
.,TRBJ2-1,TRBV4-1,TRBD2,TGCGCCAGCAGCCAAGCCGCGGGAGGGATAACGAGGAGATTCAGTGAGCAGTTCTTC,CASSQAAGGITRRFSEQFF
.,TRBJ2-7,TRBV18,TRBD1,TGTGCCAGCTCACTAGGACAGGGGGCGCAGGAGCAGTACTTC,CASSLGQGAQEQYF
.,TRBJ2-7,TRBV2,.,TGTGCCAGCAGTGACCGACGCGAGCAGTACTTC,CASSDRREQYF
.,TRBJ2-2,TRBV5-1,.,TGCGCCAGCAGCTTGACCCAAGCGGCGAACACCGGGGAGCTGTTTTTT,CASSLTQAANTGELFF
many,TRBJ1-5,TRBV6-1,.,TGTGCCACCCACCCGCGGATGGGCAATCAGCCCCAGCATTTT,CATHPRMGNQPQHF
.,TRBJ2-7,TRBV5-5,.,TGTGCCAGCAGCTTGGCGGCTTCCGAGCAGTACTTC,CASSLAASEQYF
.,TRBJ2-4,TRBV5-8,TRBD1,TGTGCCAGCATCTGGACAGGGACTGCCAAAAACATTCAGTACTTC,CASIWTGTAKNIQYF
.,TRBJ2-1,TRBV27,.,TGTGCCAGCAGTTTATCAGGGGGGGGTTCCAATGAGCAGTTCTTC,CASSLSGGGSNEQFF
once,TRBJ1-2,TRBV7-2,.,TGTGCCAGCAGCTTAGGAGGGACCAGCGATAGAGGCTACACCTTC,CASSLGGTSDRGYTF
few,TRBJ2-1,TRBV19,TRBD1,TGTGCCAGTAGTATCCGACAGGGGTACAATGAGCAGTTCTTC,CASSIRQGYNEQFF
.,TRBJ1-5,TRBV19,.,TGTGCCAGTAGTATCCCGGGGGTCTTGGGGCCCCAGCATTTT,CASSIPGVLGPQHF
once,TRBJ2-1,TRBV7-6,TRBD2,TGTGCCAGCAGCTTAGGGACTAGCGGGAGGTGGAATGAGCAGTTCTTC,CASSLGTSGRWNEQFF
.,TRBJ2-7,TRBV7-2,.,TGTGCCAGCAGCTTAGAGGGGCTCTCCTACGAGCAGTACTTC,CASSLEGLSYEQYF
.,TRBJ1-5,TRBV10-3,.,TGTGCCATCAGTGAGTTCGGACTTAATCAGCCCCAGCATTTT,CAISEFGLNQPQHF
.,TRBJ2-2,TRBV7-3,.,TGTGCCAGCAGCTTAACGATCGCCGGGGAGCTGTTTTTT,CASSLTIAGELFF
.,TRBJ2-1,TRBV15,.,TGTGCCACCAGCAGGACCCCCCAGAGTGGCAATGAGCAGTTCTTC,CATSRTPQSGNEQFF
once,TRBJ2-1,TRBV27,TRBD2,TGTGCCAGCAGTTTAGTGACTAGCGGAAGTCTCTACAATGAGCAGTTCTTC,CASSLVTSGSLYNEQFF
.,TRBJ1-3,TRBV30,.,TGTGCCTGGAGTCGGGCCAACTCTGGAAACACCATATATTTT,CAWSRANSGNTIYF
.,TRBJ2-7,TRBV6-1,TRBD2,TGTGCCAGCAGTGAGGGGCTAGCGGGTATACCCCTCTACGAGCAATACTTC,CASSEGLAGIPLYEQYF
.,TRBJ1-1,TRBV19,TRBD1,TGTGCCAGTAGACAGGGGTGGAACACTGAAGCTTTCTTT,CASRQGWNTEAFF
.,TRBJ1-2,TRBV28,.,TGTGCCAGCAGTTTAATGGACAGCTATGGCTACACCTTC,CASSLMDSYGYTF
.,TRBJ1-2,TRBV9,.,TGTGCCAGCAGCTCCCGGACCGCTAACTATGGCTACACCTTC,CASSSRTANYGYTF
.,TRBJ2-7,TRBV11-2,.,TGTGCCAGCAGCCGCCAAGCGGACAGAGCCTACGAGCAGTACTTC,CASSRQADRAYEQYF
.,TRBJ2-7,TRBV28,TRBD1,TGTGCCAGCAGTCCCCCATCGACAGGGGGGTACAAGTACGAGCAGTACTTC,CASSPPSTGGYKYEQYF
.,TRBJ1-2,TRBV28,TRBD1,TGTGCCAGCAGTTTAGCCGGGACAGGGGTTATCTATGGCTACACCTTC,CASSLAGTGVIYGYTF
.,TRBJ1-4,TRBV13,.,TGTGCCAGCAGCTTAGGCCTGAGAGCAACTAATGAAAAACTGTTTTTT,CASSLGLRATNEKLFF
.,TRBJ2-3,TRBV6-1,TRBD2,TGTGCCAGCAGTGGACTAGCGGGAGGGCCCGGTACAGATACGCAGTATTTT,CASSGLAGGPGTDTQYF
.,TRBJ1-2,TRBV19,TRBD1,TGTGCCAGTAGTAGCGGGACAGCAAACTATGGCTACACCTTC,CASSSGTANYGYTF
.,TRBJ2-3,TRBV30,TRBD2,TGTGCCTGGACTAGCGGGAGGGCCGGGGATACGCAGTATTTT,CAWTSGRAGDTQYF
.,TRBJ1-4,TRBV28,.,TGTGCCAGCCGCTCAGGGGCGGTCCGAGGAGTTGGGAAACTGTTTTTT,CASRSGAVRGVGKLFF
.,TRBJ2-1,TRBV4-1,TRBD1,TGCGCCAGCAGCCTATCTCAGGACAGGGTGTTCGATGAGCAGTTCTTC,CASSLSQDRVFDEQFF
.,TRBJ2-7,TRBV20-1,.,TGCAGTAGTTGGGGGCAGAGTGAGCAGTACTTC,CSSWGQSEQYF
.,TRBJ2-1,TRBV5-1,.,TGCGCCAGCAGCTCCCCTTCCCAGGCTACGACACGGAATGAGCAGTTCTTC,CASSSPSQATTRNEQFF
.,TRBJ1-1,TRBV5-3,.,TGTGCCAGAAGCTTGTCCTTCTGGCCTTGGAGCACTGAAGCTTTCTTT,CARSLSFWPWSTEAFF
once,TRBJ2-2,TRBV15,.,TGTGCCACCAGCAGAGATTCCTTAGCCAACACCGGGGAGCTGTTTTTT,CATSRDSLANTGELFF
.,TRBJ2-1,TRBV2,.,TGTGCCAGCGGGAGGTGGAGCTATGAGCAGTTCTTC,CASGRWSYEQFF
many,TRBJ2-7,TRBV5-1,TRBD1,TGCGCCAGCAGCCCAGGACAGGGCATCAACTACGAGCAGTACTTC,CASSPGQGINYEQYF